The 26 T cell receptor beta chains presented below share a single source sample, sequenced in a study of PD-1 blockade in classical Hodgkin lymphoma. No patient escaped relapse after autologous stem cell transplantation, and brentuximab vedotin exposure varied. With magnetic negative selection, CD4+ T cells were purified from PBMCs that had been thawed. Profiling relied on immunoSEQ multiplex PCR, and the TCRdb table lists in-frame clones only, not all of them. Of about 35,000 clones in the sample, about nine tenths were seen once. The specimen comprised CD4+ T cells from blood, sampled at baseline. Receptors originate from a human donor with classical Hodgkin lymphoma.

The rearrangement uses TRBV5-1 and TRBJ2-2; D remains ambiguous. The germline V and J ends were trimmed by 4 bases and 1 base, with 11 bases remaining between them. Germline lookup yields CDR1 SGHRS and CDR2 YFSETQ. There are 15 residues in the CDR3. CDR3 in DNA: TGCGCCAGCAGCCTCAGGACCGAGAACACCGGGGAGCTGTTTTTT. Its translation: CASSLRTENTGELFF. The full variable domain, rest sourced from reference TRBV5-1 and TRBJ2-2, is KAGVTQTPRYLIKTRGQQVTLSCSPISGHRSVSWYQQTPGQGLQFLFEYFSETQRNKGNFPGRFSGRQFSNSRSEMNVSTLELGDSALYLCASSLRTENTGELFFGEGSRLTVL.

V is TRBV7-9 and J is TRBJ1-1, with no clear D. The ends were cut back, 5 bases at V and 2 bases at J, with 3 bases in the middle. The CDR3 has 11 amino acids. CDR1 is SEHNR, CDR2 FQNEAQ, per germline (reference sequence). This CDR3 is CASSRNTEAFF. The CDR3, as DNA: TGTGCCAGCAGCCGTAACACTGAAGCTTTCTTT.

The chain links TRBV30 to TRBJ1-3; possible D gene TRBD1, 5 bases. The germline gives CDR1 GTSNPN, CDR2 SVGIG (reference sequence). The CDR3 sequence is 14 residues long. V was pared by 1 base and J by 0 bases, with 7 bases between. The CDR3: CAWSAGYSGNTIYF. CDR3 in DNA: TGTGCCTGGAGTGCAGGGTACTCTGGAAACACCATATATTTT.

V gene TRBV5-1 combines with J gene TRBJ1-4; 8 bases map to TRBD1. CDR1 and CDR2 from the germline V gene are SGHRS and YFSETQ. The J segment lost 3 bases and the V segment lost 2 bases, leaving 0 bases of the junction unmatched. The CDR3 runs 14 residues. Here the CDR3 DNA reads TGCGCCAGCAGCTTCAGGGGGCCTAATGAAAAACTGTTTTTT. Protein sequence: CASSFRGPNEKLFF.

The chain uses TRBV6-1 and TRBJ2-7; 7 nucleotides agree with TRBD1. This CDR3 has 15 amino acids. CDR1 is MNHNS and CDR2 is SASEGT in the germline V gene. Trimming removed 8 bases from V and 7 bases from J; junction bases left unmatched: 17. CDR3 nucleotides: TGTGCCAGCGAAATCCTAGGGGGCGAATTGGGGGAGCAGTACTTC. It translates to CASEILGGELGEQYF.

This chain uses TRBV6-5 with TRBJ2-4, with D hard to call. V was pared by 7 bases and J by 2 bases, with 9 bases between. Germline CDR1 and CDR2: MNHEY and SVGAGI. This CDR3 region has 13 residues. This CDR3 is CASTPPSKNIQYF. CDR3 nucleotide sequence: TGTGCCAGCACCCCGCCTTCCAAAAACATTCAGTACTTC.

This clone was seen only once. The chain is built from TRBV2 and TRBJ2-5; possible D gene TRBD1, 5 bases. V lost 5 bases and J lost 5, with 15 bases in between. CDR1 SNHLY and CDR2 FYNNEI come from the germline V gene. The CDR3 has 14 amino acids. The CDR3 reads CASSFDRQSETQYF. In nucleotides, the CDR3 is TGTGCCAGCAGTTTTGATAGACAGTCGGAGACCCAGTACTTC.

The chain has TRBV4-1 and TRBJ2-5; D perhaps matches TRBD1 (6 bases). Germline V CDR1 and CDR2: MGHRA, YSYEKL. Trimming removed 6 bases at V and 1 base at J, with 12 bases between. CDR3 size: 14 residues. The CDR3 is CASSLTQGQETQYF. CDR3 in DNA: TGCGCCAGCAGTTTGACACAGGGCCAAGAGACCCAGTACTTC.

The CDR3 DNA sequence: TGTGCCAGCAGCCCCCCCCTACGGACAGGGGGCCTCACCGGGGAGCTGTTTTTT. Encoded protein: CASSPPLRTGGLTGELFF. The chain links TRBV7-8 to TRBJ2-2, with 11 positions matching TRBD1. The CDR3 extends over 18 amino acids. Germline CDR1 reads SGHVS; CDR2 reads FQNEAQ. V lost 5 bases and J lost 4; bases outside the gene matches: 12. Full variable domain (rest looked up from reference TRBV7-8 and TRBJ2-2): GAGVSQSPRYKVAKRGQDVALRCDPISGHVSLFWYQQALGQGPEFLTYFQNEAQLDKSGLPSDRFFAERPEGSVSTLKIQRTQQEDSAVYLCASSPPLRTGGLTGELFFGEGSRLTVL.

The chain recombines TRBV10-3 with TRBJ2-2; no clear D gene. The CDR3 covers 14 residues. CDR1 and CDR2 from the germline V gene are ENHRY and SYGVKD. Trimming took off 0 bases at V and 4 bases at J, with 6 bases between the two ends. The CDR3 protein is CAISESYLTGELFF. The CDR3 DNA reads TGTGCCATCAGTGAGTCTTACCTCACCGGGGAGCTGTTTTTT.

CDR3 in DNA: TGTGCCAGCAGTTACCGTACAAGCGGGAGAACTCATGAGCAGTTCTTC. It codes for CASSYRTSGRTHEQFF. The rearrangement uses TRBV28 and TRBJ2-1; TRBD2 aligns across 8 bases. The CDR3 is 16 amino acids. J gave up 8 bases and V 4 bases, and 13 bases lay outside the gene matches. Germline-derived CDR1 and CDR2 are MDHEN and SYDVKM.

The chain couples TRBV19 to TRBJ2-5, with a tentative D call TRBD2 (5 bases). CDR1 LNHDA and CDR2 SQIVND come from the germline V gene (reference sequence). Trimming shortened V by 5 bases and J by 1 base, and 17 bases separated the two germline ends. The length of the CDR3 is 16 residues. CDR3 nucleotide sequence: TGTGCCAGTAGTTTACGGGGTCGCATGGTCCAAGAGACCCAGTACTTC. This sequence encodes CASSLRGRMVQETQYF.

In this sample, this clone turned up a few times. CDR3 nucleotides: TGTGCCATCAGCCTGAGGAACCCGGAAGCTGGCTACACCTTC. Translated, it gives CAISLRNPEAGYTF. The chain employs TRBV10-3 and TRBJ1-2; D gene ambiguous. V lost 6 bases and J 7 bases, leaving 18 bases between the germline ends. CDR3 size: 14 residues. The germline V gene encodes CDR1 ENHRY and CDR2 SYGVKD.

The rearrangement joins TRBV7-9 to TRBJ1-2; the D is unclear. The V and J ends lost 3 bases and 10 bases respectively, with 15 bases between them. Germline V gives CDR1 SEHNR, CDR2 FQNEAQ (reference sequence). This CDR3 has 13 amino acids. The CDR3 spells CASSFGSRITYTF. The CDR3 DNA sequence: TGTGCCAGCAGCTTTGGGAGCAGAATCACCTACACCTTC.

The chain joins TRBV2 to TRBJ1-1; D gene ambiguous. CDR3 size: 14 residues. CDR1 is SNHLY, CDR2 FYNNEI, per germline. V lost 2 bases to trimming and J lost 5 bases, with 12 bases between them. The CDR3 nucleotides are TGTGCCAGCAGTGAATCCGGCCCGGGGACTGAAGCTTTCTTT. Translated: CASSESGPGTEAFF. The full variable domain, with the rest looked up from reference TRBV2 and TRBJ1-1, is EPEVTQTPSHQVTQMGQEVILRCVPISNHLYFYWYRQILGQKVEFLVSFYNNEISEKSEIFDDQFSVERPDGSNFTLKIRSTKLEDSAMYFCASSESGPGTEAFFGQGTRLTVV.

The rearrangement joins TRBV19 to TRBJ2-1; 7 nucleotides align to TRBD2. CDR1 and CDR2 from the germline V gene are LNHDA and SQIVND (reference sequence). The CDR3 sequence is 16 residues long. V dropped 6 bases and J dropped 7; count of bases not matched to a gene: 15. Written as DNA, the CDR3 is TGTGCCAGTAGCCGAAGGGCGGGAGTTCTCGGAAATGAGCAGTTCTTC. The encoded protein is CASSRRAGVLGNEQFF.

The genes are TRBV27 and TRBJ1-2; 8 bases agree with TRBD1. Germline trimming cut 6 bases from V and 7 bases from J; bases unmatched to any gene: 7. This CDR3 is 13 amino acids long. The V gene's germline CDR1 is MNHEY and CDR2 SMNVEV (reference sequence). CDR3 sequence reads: CASSQGQAVGYTF. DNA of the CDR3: TGTGCCAGCAGCCAGGGACAGGCGGTTGGCTACACCTTC.

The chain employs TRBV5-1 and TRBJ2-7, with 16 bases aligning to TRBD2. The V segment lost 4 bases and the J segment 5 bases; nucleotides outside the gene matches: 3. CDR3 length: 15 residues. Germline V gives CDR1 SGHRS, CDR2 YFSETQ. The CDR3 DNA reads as TGCGCCAGCAGCGCGGGACTAGCGGGAGGGGACGAGCAGTACTTC. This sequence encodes CASSAGLAGGDEQYF.

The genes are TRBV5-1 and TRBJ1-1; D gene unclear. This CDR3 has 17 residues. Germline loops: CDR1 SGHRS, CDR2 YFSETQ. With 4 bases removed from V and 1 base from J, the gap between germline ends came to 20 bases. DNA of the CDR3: TGCGCCAGCAGCCTCTACTCTTCGGCTACATCGAACACTGAAGCTTTCTTT. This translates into CASSLYSSATSNTEAFF.

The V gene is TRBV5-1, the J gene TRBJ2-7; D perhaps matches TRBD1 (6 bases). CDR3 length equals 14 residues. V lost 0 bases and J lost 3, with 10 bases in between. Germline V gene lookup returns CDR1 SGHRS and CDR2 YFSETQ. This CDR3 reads CASSLAGALYEQYF. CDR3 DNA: TGCGCCAGCAGCTTGGCAGGGGCCCTCTACGAGCAGTACTTC. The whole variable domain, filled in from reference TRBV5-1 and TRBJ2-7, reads KAGVTQTPRYLIKTRGQQVTLSCSPISGHRSVSWYQQTPGQGLQFLFEYFSETQRNKGNFPGRFSGRQFSNSRSEMNVSTLELGDSALYLCASSLAGALYEQYFGPGTRLTVT.

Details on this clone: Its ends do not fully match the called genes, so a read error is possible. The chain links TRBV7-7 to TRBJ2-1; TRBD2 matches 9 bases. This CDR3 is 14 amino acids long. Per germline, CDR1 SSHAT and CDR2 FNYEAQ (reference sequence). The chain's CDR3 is CASSTSGLYNEQFF. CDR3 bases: TGTGCTAGCAGCACTAGCGGGCTCTACAATGAGCAGTTCTTC.

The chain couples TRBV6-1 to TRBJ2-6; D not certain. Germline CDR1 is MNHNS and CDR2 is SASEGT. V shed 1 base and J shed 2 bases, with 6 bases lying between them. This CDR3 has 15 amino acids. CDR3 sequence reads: CASSEVWAGANVLTF. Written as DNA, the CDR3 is TGTGCCAGCAGTGAAGTGTGGGCTGGGGCCAACGTCCTGACTTTC.

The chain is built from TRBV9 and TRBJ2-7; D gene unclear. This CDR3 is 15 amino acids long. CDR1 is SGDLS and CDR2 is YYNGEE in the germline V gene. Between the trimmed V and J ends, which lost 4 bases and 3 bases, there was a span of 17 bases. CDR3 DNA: TGTGCCAGCAGCCCTCGACGGAATGCGTACTACGAGCAGTACTTC. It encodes CASSPRRNAYYEQYF.

CDR3 in DNA: TGTGCCAGCAGGCAAAGGGGCGGGGAGCTGTTTTTT. Translated: CASRQRGGELFF. This chain uses TRBV28 with TRBJ2-2; possibly TRBD1 for D (5 bases). V lost 6 bases to trimming and J lost 7 bases, with 9 bases between them. In germline, CDR1 is MDHEN, CDR2 SYDVKM. The CDR3 extends over 12 amino acids.

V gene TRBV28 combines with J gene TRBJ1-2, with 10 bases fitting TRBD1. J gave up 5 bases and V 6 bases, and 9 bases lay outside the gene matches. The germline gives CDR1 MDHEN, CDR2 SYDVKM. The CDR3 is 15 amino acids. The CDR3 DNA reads TGTGCCAGCAGCCCGGGACAGGGGCTTGTTTATGGCTACACCTTC. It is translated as CASSPGQGLVYGYTF.

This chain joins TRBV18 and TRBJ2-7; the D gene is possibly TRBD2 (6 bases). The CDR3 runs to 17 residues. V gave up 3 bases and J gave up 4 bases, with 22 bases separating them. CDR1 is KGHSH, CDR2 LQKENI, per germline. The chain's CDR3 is CASSPLVGGDSGYEQYF. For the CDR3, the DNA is TGTGCCAGCTCACCCCTGGTTGGCGGGGATAGTGGTTACGAGCAGTACTTC.